The present entry profiles one T cell receptor (beta chain) with its context. Its antigen is unidentified. This table comes from immunoSEQ multiplex PCR, and its TCRdb copy is limited to in-frame clones, with some not included. The table includes 75,000 to 100,000 clones, more than 80% detected once. In every patient, relapse followed autologous stem cell transplantation, while exposure to brentuximab vedotin differed. Complete response, partial response or progressive disease was each patient's best response. These data belong to a study of PD-1 blockade in classical Hodgkin lymphoma. General study findings and limits: Healthy donors were reported to have higher baseline TCR diversity than newly diagnosed patients.

The CDR3 covers 14 residues. The germline gives CDR1 SGHRS, CDR2 YFSETQ. Trimming took 0 bases from V and 4 from J, leaving 10 bases between them. The chain links TRBV5-1 to TRBJ1-2; D gene unclear. Specimen: peripheral blood mononuclear cells (PBMCs), collected before the second cycle of nivolumab. The TCR originated in a human donor with classical Hodgkin lymphoma. CDR3 residues: CASSLAGEVYGYTF. The CDR3 coding sequence is TGCGCCAGCAGCTTGGCCGGGGAAGTCTATGGCTACACCTTC.